This T cell receptor (beta chain) came from a study of human T cells and chemical hapten exposure. Study as a whole: Chiefly women, the patients showed alopecia areata, totalis or universalis.

TCRdb passed the RACE reads through MiXCR, listing each CDR3 protein once. The sample lists around 120,000 distinct CDR3 sequences, about 12% occurring once. Time point of the sample: patch test 1, 2 weeks after DPC sensitization. Noted treatment: therapeutic diphenylcyclopropenone sensitization with weekly scalp DPC. The donor pool consisted of alopecia patients aged 18 to 70 years, considered suitable for DPC. Total RNA was isolated from unfractionated whole blood. Trimming shortened V by 0 bases and J by 2 bases, and 9 bases separated the two germline ends. This CDR3 is built from 15 residues. Germline loops: CDR1 MNHEY, CDR2 SVGEGT.

The chain recombines TRBV6-2 or TRBV6-3 with TRBJ2-3; the D gene is possibly TRBD2 (5 bases). The sample consisted of whole blood, taken in connection with sensitization to the hapten diphenylcyclopropenone (DPC). This receptor was taken from a woman between 50 and 59 years old with alopecia areata. Some clones in this sample may be carry-over from other donors' samples. CDR3 in amino acids: CASSYSRTHTDTQYF. CDR3 bases: TGTGCCAGCAGTTACTCTCGGACTCACACAGATACGCAGTATTTT.